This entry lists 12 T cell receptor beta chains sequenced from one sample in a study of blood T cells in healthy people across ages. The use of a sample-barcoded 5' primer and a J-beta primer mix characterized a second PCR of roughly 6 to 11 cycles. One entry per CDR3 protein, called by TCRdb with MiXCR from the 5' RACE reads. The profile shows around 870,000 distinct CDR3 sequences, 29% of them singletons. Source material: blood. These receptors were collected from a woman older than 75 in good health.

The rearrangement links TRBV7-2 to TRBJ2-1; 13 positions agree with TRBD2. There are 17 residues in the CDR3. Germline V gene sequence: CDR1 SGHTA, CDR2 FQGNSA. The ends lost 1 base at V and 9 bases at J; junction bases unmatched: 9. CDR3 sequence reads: CASSLGTLAGGAGEQFF. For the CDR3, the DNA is TGTGCCAGCAGCTTAGGAACACTAGCGGGGGGGGCGGGTGAGCAGTTCTTC.

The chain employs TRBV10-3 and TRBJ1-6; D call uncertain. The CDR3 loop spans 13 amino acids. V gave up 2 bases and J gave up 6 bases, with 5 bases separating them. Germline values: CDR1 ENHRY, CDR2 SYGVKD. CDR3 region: CAISEGGNSPLHF. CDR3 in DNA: TGTGCCATCAGTGAGGGTGGTAATTCACCCCTCCACTTT.

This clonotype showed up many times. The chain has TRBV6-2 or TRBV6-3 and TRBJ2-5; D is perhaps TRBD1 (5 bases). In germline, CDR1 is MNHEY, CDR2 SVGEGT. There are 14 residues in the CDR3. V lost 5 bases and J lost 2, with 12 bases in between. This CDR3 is CASSPDIPQETQYF. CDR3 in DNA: TGTGCCAGCAGTCCGGACATTCCTCAAGAGACCCAGTACTTC.

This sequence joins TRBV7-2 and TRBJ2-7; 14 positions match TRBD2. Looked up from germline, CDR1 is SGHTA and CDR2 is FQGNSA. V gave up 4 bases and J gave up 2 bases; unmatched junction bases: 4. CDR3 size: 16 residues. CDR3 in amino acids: CASSSQTSGRAYEQYF. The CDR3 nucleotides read TGTGCCAGCAGCTCGCAGACTAGCGGGAGGGCCTACGAGCAGTACTTC.

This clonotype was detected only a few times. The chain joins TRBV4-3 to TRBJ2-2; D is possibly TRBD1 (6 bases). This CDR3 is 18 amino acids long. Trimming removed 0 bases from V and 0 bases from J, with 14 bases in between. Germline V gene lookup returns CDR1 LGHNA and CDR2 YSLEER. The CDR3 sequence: CASSQEVGTGTNTGELFF. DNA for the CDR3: TGCGCCAGCAGCCAAGAAGTAGGAACAGGGACGAACACCGGGGAGCTGTTTTTT.

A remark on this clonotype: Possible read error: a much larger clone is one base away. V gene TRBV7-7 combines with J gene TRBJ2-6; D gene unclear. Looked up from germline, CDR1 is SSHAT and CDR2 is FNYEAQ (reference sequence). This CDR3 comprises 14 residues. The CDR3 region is CASSTHSGTNVLTF. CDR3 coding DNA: TGTGCCAGCAGCACCCACTCTGGGACCAACGTCCTGACTTTC.

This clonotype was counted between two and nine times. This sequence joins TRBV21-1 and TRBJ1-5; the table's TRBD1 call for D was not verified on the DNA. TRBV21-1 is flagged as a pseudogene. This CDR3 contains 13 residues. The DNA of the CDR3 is TGTGCCAGCACCACAGTATCGACAGTGCCCCAGCATTTT. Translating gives CASTTVSTVPQHF.

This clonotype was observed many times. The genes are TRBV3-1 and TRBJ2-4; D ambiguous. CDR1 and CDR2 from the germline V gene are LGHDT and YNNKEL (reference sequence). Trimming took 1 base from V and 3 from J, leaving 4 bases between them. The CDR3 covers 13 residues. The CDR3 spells CASSQGVKNIQYF. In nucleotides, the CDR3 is TGTGCCAGCAGCCAAGGTGTCAAAAACATTCAGTACTTC.

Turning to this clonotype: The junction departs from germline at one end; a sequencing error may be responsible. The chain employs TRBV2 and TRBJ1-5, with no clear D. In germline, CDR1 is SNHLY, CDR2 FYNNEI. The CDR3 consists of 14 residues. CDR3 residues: CASSLQASNQPRHF. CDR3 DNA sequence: TGTGCCAGCAGTTTACAAGCTAGCAATCAGCCCCGGCATTTT.

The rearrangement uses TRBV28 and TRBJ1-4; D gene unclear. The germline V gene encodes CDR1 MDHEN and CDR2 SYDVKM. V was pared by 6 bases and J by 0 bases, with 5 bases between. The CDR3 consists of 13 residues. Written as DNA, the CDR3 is TGTGCCAGCAGGCTCGCAACTAATGAAAAACTGTTTTTT. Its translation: CASRLATNEKLFF.

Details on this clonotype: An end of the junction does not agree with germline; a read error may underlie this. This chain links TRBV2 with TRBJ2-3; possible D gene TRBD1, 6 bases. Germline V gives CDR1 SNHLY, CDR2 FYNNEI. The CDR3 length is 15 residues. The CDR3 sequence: CASSEDRSRTDTRYF. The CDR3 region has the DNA TGTGCCAGCAGTGAGGACAGATCCCGCACAGATACGCGGTATTTT. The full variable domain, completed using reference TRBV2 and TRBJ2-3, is EPEVTQTPSHQVTQMGQEVILRCVPISNHLYFYWYRQILGQKVEFLVSFYNNEISEKSEIFDDQFSVERPDGSNFTLKIRSTKLEDSAMYFCASSEDRSRTDTRYFGPGTRLTVL.

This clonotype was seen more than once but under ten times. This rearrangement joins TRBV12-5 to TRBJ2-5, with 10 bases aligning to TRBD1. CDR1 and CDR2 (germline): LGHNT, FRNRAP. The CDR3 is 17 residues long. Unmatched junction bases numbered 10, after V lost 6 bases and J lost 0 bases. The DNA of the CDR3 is TGTGCTAGTGGAACGGGACAGGGGCCTAGGGACCAAGAGACCCAGTACTTC. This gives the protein CASGTGQGPRDQETQYF.